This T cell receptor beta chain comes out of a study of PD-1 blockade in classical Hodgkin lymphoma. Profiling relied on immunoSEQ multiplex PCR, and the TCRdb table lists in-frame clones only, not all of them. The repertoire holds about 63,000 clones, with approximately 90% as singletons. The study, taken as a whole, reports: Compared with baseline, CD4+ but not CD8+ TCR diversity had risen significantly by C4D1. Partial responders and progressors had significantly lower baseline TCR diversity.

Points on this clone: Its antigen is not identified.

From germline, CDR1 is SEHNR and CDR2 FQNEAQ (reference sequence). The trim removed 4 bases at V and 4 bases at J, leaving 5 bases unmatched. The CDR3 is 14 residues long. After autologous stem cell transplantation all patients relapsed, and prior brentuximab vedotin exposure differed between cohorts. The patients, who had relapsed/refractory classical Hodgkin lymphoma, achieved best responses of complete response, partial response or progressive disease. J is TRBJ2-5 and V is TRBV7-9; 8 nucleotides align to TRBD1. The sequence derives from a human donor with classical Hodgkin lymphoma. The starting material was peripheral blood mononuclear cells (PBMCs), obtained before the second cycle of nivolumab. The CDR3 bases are TGTGCCAGCAGCTCGTGGACAGGGTTAGAGACCCAGTACTTC. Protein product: CASSSWTGLETQYF.